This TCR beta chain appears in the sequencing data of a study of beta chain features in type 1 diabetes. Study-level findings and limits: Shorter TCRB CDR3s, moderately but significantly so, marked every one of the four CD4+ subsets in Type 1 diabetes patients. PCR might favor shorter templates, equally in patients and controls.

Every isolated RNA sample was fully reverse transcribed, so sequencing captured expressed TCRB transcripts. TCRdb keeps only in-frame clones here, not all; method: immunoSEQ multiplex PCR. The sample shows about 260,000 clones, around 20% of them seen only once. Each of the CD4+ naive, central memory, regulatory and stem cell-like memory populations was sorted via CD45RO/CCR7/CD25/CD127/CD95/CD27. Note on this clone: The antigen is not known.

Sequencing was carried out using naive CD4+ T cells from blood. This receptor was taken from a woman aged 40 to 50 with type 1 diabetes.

The CDR3 loop is CASGASNNQPQHF. The CDR3 region has the DNA TGTGCCAGTGGGGCCTCCAACAATCAGCCCCAGCATTTT. The chain couples TRBV6-5 to TRBJ1-5; D might be TRBD1 (5 bases). There are 13 residues in the CDR3. V was cut by 9 bases and J by 3 bases, with 12 bases left in between. Germline assignment: CDR1 MNHEY and CDR2 SVGAGI.